These 2 T cell receptor beta chains were all obtained from the same sample, sequenced in a study of blood T cell repertoires in COVID-19 (TCRdb year 2020). The receptor library was made with the immunoSEQ multiplex PCR assay. In its TCRdb copy, this immuneACCESS table keeps in-frame sequences only and misses some clones. Where compared with another copy, unresolved V genes explain less than half of these, and the others have no known cause. The sample profile shows roughly 380,000 clones; 81% of them were found once. The top ten clonotypes cover 1.1% of the sample. The sequenced sample consisted of peripheral blood. Receptor source: a human donor with acute or convalescent COVID-19. The donor label of this sample is uncertain.

This chain links TRBV2 with TRBJ2-2, with a weak D call TRBD1 (5 bases). Trimming removed 7 bases from V and 4 bases from J, with 10 bases in between. Germline lookup yields CDR1 SNHLY and CDR2 FYNNEI. The CDR3 has 13 amino acids. The CDR3 DNA is TGTGCCAGCAAGACAGACACCACCGGGGAGCTGTTTTTT. This gives the protein CASKTDTTGELFF.

The chain carries TRBV5-4 and TRBJ2-5; 7 nucleotides line up with TRBD1. Germline-derived CDR1 and CDR2 are SGHNT and YYREEE (reference sequence). The CDR3 has 16 residues. V trimming: 1 base; J trimming: 9 bases; junction bases outside the gene matches: 15. Here the CDR3 reads CASSLYGFRTGESQYF. CDR3 DNA sequence: TGTGCCAGCAGCTTGTATGGTTTCCGAACAGGGGAGTCCCAGTACTTC. Combining the CDR3 with reference TRBV5-4 and TRBJ2-5 gives the whole variable domain ETGVTQSPTHLIKTRGQQVTLRCSSQSGHNTVSWYQQALGQGPQFIFQYYREEENGRGNFPPRFSGLQFPNYSSELNVNALELDDSALYLCASSLYGFRTGESQYFGPGTRLLVL.